Listed below are T cell receptor beta chains from one sample, sequenced in a study of blood T cell repertoires in COVID-19. The repertoire was sequenced with immunoSEQ multiplex PCR; TCRdb's copy has only in-frame clones and lacks some. The table includes 75,000 or so clones, 84% detected once. The sequenced sample was peripheral blood. The receptors originated from a man aged 45-60 years with acute or convalescent COVID-19. Each CDR3 is given with its conserved first and last residue. The D gene is left open where the match is weak. Some rows mark clone size as missing; the rest say once, few, many or name a class of expanded clone.

NA,TRBV28,NA,TRBJ1-2,15,TGTGCCACCCAAAAACAGGGCCCCATTATCTATGGCTACACCTTC,CATQKQGPIIYGYTF
NA,TRBV19,NA,TRBJ2-1,14,TGTGCCAGTAGTATGGACTCCACCTACAATGAGCAGTTCTTC,CASSMDSTYNEQFF
NA,TRBV30,NA,TRBJ2-3,13,TGTGGTCAGCGGACAGCTAGCACAGATACGCAGTATTTT,CGQRTASTDTQYF
TRBD2,TRBV29-1,NA,TRBJ2-2,15,TGCAGCGTTGATGGACTAGCGGAAAACACCGGGGAGCTGTTTTTT,CSVDGLAENTGELFF
TRBD2,TRBV11-2,NA,TRBJ2-5,13,TGTGCCAGCAGCTTAGTCGGGGGGGAGACCCAGTACTTC,CASSLVGGETQYF
NA,TRBV7-9,NA,TRBJ1-2,12,TGTGCCAGCAGCTTAGAACCAGGGGTGGAGACCTTC,CASSLEPGVETF
TRBD2,TRBV11-2,few,TRBJ2-7,15,TGTGCCAGCAGCTTCGCTAGCGGCCCCTCCTACGAGCAGTACTTC,CASSFASGPSYEQYF
TRBD2,TRBV30,NA,TRBJ2-7,13,TGTGCCTGGAGTGCTAGCGGCTCCTACGAGCAGTACTTC,CAWSASGSYEQYF
NA,TRBV6-5,NA,TRBJ2-1,14,TGTGCCAGCAGTTATTTTAGCTCCTACAATGAGCAGTTCTTC,CASSYFSSYNEQFF
TRBD1,TRBV3-1/TRBV3-2,NA,TRBJ2-1,17,TGTGCCAGCAGCCAAAAGGGGGACAGGGAGAGACACAATGAGCAGTTCTTC,CASSQKGDRERHNEQFF
NA,TRBV9,NA,TRBJ1-6,14,TGTGCCAGCAGCGTTGGGGCAGGTCCCTCACCCCTCCACTTT,CASSVGAGPSPLHF
NA,TRBV13,once,TRBJ2-7,15,TGTGCCAGCAGCCGCGAAGATAGGAGCTCCTACGAGCAGTACTTC,CASSREDRSSYEQYF
NA,TRBV2,NA,TRBJ2-7,11,TGTGCCAGCACCTTCAGCTACGAGCAGTACTTC,CASTFSYEQYF
TRBD2,TRBV30,NA,TRBJ2-7,14,TGTGCCTGGAGTGTTGGGACTAGTCTCTACGAGCAGTACTTC,CAWSVGTSLYEQYF
NA,TRBV11-3,NA,TRBJ2-1,13,TGTGCCAGCAGCTTAGGAGGCGGGAATGAGCAGTTCTTC,CASSLGGGNEQFF
NA,TRBV27,once,TRBJ1-1,13,TGTGCCAGCGCGCTTGGTCTTGGCACTGAAGCTTTCTTT,CASALGLGTEAFF
NA,TRBV19,NA,TRBJ1-4,14,TGTGCCAGTAGTATTGGTCCCTCGGCGGGTAGACTGTTTTTT,CASSIGPSAGRLFF
TRBD1,TRBV3-1/TRBV3-2,NA,TRBJ1-1,15,TGTGCCAGCAGATTAGGACAGGCCCAAAGGACTGAAGCTTTCTTT,CASRLGQAQRTEAFF
NA,TRBV6-6,once,TRBJ1-4,15,TGTGCCAGCAGTGGGGCTCGACAGATGAGTGAAAAACTGTTTTTT,CASSGARQMSEKLFF
NA,TRBV7-2,NA,TRBJ1-2,15,TGTGCCAGCAGCTTGGCAACTCGACAGTCCTATGGCTACACCTTC,CASSLATRQSYGYTF
TRBD1,TRBV27,NA,TRBJ1-6,16,TGTGCCAGCAGTCGGTCTGGGACAGGCTCGGGCTCACCCCTCCACTTT,CASSRSGTGSGSPLHF
NA,TRBV29-1,NA,TRBJ1-3,13,TGCAGCGTTCGCCCGGGACAAGGAAACACCATATATTTT,CSVRPGQGNTIYF
TRBD1,TRBV7-2,NA,TRBJ1-2,14,TGTGCCAGCAGCTCCCAACAGGGGGTCGGTGGCTACACCTTC,CASSSQQGVGGYTF
TRBD2,TRBV12-5,NA,TRBJ2-1,18,TGTGCTAGTGGTTTGGTACTGGTTCCTAGGCTAGCGGGAGGGCCTTCGTTCTTC,CASGLVLVPRLAGGPSFF
TRBD1,TRBV7-3,NA,TRBJ2-1,14,TGTGCCAGCAGCTCCCGACAGGGGACTAATGAGCAGTTCTTC,CASSSRQGTNEQFF
TRBD1,TRBV18,NA,TRBJ2-1,15,TGTGCCAGCTCAACTTCACAGGGGACACATAATGAGCAGTTCTTC,CASSTSQGTHNEQFF
TRBD1,TRBV7-8,NA,TRBJ1-3,14,TGTGCCAGCAGCGGCCAGACAGGGGCAGACACCATATATTTT,CASSGQTGADTIYF
TRBD1,TRBV24-1,few,TRBJ2-2,16,TGTGCCACCAGTGCAAGGGGGCGGTATCGCACCGGGGAGCTGTTTTTT,CATSARGRYRTGELFF
NA,TRBV28,NA,TRBJ1-4,18,TGTGCCAGCAGTTTTTCCCCCGACAGAACAGCAACTAATGAAAAACTGTTTTTT,CASSFSPDRTATNEKLFF
TRBD1,TRBV6-2/TRBV6-3,NA,TRBJ1-2,19,TGTGCCAGCAGTTACCCCACCGGACAGGAGCCTCGACCTACCTATGGCTACACCTTC,CASSYPTGQEPRPTYGYTF
NA,TRBV4-1,NA,TRBJ2-3,16,TGCGCCAGCAGCTCCCCGGGCAGGGGGGCGTCAGATACGCAGTATTTT,CASSSPGRGASDTQYF
TRBD1,TRBV19,NA,TRBJ1-5,17,TGTGCCAGTAGTATATGGGTGGTACAGGGGGCGCGGGTGCCCCAGCATTTT,CASSIWVVQGARVPQHF
NA,TRBV30,few,TRBJ1-4,13,TGTGCCTGGAGTGTACAGCCTGATGAAAAACTGTTTTTT,CAWSVQPDEKLFF
TRBD1,TRBV23-1,once,TRBJ2-2,18,TGCGCCAACTCGCACCGCCGGGACAGGGGTAGAGGCACCGGGGAGCTGTTTTTT,CANSHRRDRGRGTGELFF
NA,TRBV18,NA,TRBJ2-7,11,TGTGCCAGCTCACAGGAGGTTCAGCAGTACTTC,CASSQEVQQYF
TRBD2,TRBV7-8,NA,TRBJ2-7,16,TGTGCCAGCAGCTTAGAGGGGAGCGGGAGGGTCTACGAGCAGTACTTC,CASSLEGSGRVYEQYF
NA,TRBV18,NA,TRBJ1-1,14,TGTGCCAGCTCACCTCAGGGTAGCAACACTGAAGCTTTCTTT,CASSPQGSNTEAFF
TRBD1,TRBV19,NA,TRBJ1-5,14,TGTGCCAGTAGGGACAGGTATAGCAATCAGCCCCAGCATTTT,CASRDRYSNQPQHF
TRBD1,TRBV24-1,NA,TRBJ2-5,14,TGTGCCACCAGTGGGGACAGGGGCCAAGAGACCCAGTACTTC,CATSGDRGQETQYF
TRBD1,TRBV28,NA,TRBJ2-7,14,TGTGCCAGCAGAACCGGGACAGGGGGGTACGAGCAGTACTTC,CASRTGTGGYEQYF
TRBD1,TRBV5-1,NA,TRBJ1-1,16,TGCGCCAGCAGCCATTATGTGGGACAGGGGAGGACTGAAGCTTTCTTT,CASSHYVGQGRTEAFF
TRBD1,TRBV13,NA,TRBJ2-6,16,TGTGCCAGCAGGACAAGACAGGGTACTGGGGCCAACGTCCTGACTTTC,CASRTRQGTGANVLTF
NA,TRBV5-1,NA,TRBJ2-7,13,TGCGCCAGCAGCTTTGACAGTTCCTACGAGCAGTACTTC,CASSFDSSYEQYF
NA,TRBV5-1,few,TRBJ1-1,14,TGCGCCAGCAGCTTAAGGACTGATCGGACTGAAGCTTTCTTT,CASSLRTDRTEAFF
TRBD1,TRBV19,NA,TRBJ1-2,15,TGTGCCAGTAGTACTGGGACAGGGGGCGCTTACGGCTACACCTTC,CASSTGTGGAYGYTF
NA,TRBV7-3,NA,TRBJ1-1,13,TGTGCCAGCAGCTTCGATCCTGCGGGGGAAGCTTTCTTT,CASSFDPAGEAFF
NA,TRBV12-5,few,TRBJ1-5,21,TGTGCTAGTGGTTTGGACGTCCTGTACACAGGGCTTGGCCGGACTCCTCAGCCCCAGCATTTT,CASGLDVLYTGLGRTPQPQHF
NA,TRBV27,NA,TRBJ1-2,15,TGTGCCAGCAGTTTCCGGGACACTGGCGCCTATGGCTACACCTTC,CASSFRDTGAYGYTF
NA,TRBV28,NA,TRBJ1-2,16,TGTGCCAGCAGTTTAGGCGGGGGGGGAACTAACTATGGCTACACCTTC,CASSLGGGGTNYGYTF
TRBD1,TRBV4-2,NA,TRBJ1-3,16,TGTGCCAGCAGCCAAGAGGGGGGACAGACTGGAAACACCATATATTTT,CASSQEGGQTGNTIYF
NA,TRBV11-2,few,TRBJ2-5,14,TGTGCCAGCAGCTTAGATTACAGCCAAGAGACCCAGTACTTC,CASSLDYSQETQYF
TRBD2,TRBV5-1,NA,TRBJ2-7,15,TGCGCCAGCAGCTTGGACGCGACTAGCGGTTACGAGCAGTACTTC,CASSLDATSGYEQYF
NA,TRBV6-4,NA,TRBJ1-1,14,TGTGCCAGCAGTGAACGGCAGGGGAACACTGAAGCTTTCTTT,CASSERQGNTEAFF
TRBD1,TRBV19,once,TRBJ1-2,17,TGTGCCAGTAGTATAGAGCGGACAGGGGGCTCTTTCTATGGCTACACCTTC,CASSIERTGGSFYGYTF
NA,TRBV11-3,NA,TRBJ2-7,14,TGTGCCAGCAGCCGTGAGGGGGGGGTCGATGAGCAGTACTTC,CASSREGGVDEQYF